Listed here is a single TCR beta chain. The entry originates in a study of OX40 agonist ivuxolimab in advanced cancers. With V trimmed by 0 bases and J by 2 bases, 21 bases remained unmatched. Per the germline V gene, CDR1 is LGHNA and CDR2 is YSLEER. CDR3 length equals 22 residues. This table comes from immunoSEQ multiplex PCR, and its TCRdb copy is limited to in-frame clones, with some not included. The sample records 85,000 to 100,000 clones, more than 85% being singletons. This rearrangement joins TRBV4-3 to TRBJ2-3; the match to TRBD1 covers 9 bases. Sequenced here: CD4+ or CD8+ T cells sorted from blood, sampled in a trial of the OX40 agonist ivuxolimab. This receptor was obtained from an adult with an advanced solid tumor such as melanoma, head and neck, liver or kidney cancer. CDR3 loop: CASSQDYRTGADLGRLTDTQYF. The CDR3 bases are TGCGCCAGCAGCCAAGATTATAGGACAGGGGCTGACCTCGGCCGTCTCACAGATACGCAGTATTTT.